The entry below gives a single TCR beta chain sequence along with its context. Its antigen is unknown. No per-base quality is available; no much larger clone lies one base away. The CDR3 covers 16 residues, taking in both the cysteine and the phenylalanine. The read is trimmed to its CDR3 DNA, 48 bases read in frame from base 1. The germline V gene encodes CDR1 SGHRS and CDR2 YFSETQ. Trimming takes 4 bases off V and 6 bases off J; junction bases not matched to a gene: 13. The cohort was made up of about 610 healthy bone marrow donors. All cohort members were sampled while nominally healthy, although unrecorded immune exposures were likely present. The donor tested CMV seropositive and was one of the 289 seropositive cohort members. A peripheral blood sample was collected from each donor, and TCR beta sequencing was performed on peripheral blood mononuclear cells. The Qiagen DNeasy Blood Extraction Kit was used to extract genomic DNA from the blood cell samples.

This entry belongs to a study of cytomegalovirus exposure and HLA in healthy donors (dated by TCRdb to between 2016 and 2019). Background on the whole study: In an earlier analysis of approximately 500 of the donors, approximately 260 Gb of sequence data and 100 million or so unique TCR beta sequences from roughly 180 million T cells were reported. Around 330 gigabases of sequencing data and tens of millions of unique TCR sequences made up an early release that covered nearly 650 HLA-typed donors. Among the roughly 390 genotyped donors, roughly 80% belonged to the genetic ancestry cluster associated with self-reported Caucasian donors. The aim of the study was to test whether cataloging public T cell receptors could identify signatures of past pathogen exposure. The study used immunosequencing to profile the T cell repertoires of 666 subjects and linked those repertoires to cytomegalovirus serostatus. Along with the approximately 670-subject first cohort, a separate validation cohort of over a hundred different subjects was used. To predict cytomegalovirus infection status, the study brought together high-throughput TCR immunosequencing, statistical association of individual TCRs with disease status, and machine learning. A later analysis re-analyzed previously published TCR beta repertoires from 500 to 700 donors and added high-resolution HLA genotyping to study TCR occurrence patterns. The later analysis used no new phenotypic data to find candidate immune exposures, relying instead on TCR beta sequences and their occurrence across donors. To decide whether each TCR beta V gene segment behaved as functional or pseudogenic, an earlier analysis of fewer than 750 of the donors relied on high-throughput TCR beta sequencing. Donor age, sex, ethnicity and CMV serostatus were compiled alongside the repertoire data. A later genetic analysis used genome-wide SNP genotypes for about three fifths of the 666 donors, treating that subset as a discovery cohort. All discovery cohort repertoires had been generated on a single sequencing platform. HLA typing included class I and class II loci at four-digit resolution. The number of donors typed differed by locus, with about 629-640 for A, B, C, DRB1 and DQB1, around 560 for DQA1, over 600 for DPA1, and some 450 for DPB1. Five DR-DQ haplotypes were handled as single units for association and clustering, since linkage in the cohort was strong. Among some 400 genotyped donors of the cohort, an average of 235,054 unique TCR beta nucleotide sequences were sequenced per donor, roughly 20% of them non-productive. The study at large found these results: It was suggested by the authors that the approach could potentially be generalized to other disease states and immunological phenotypes. A cluster of highly shared sequence variants was judged likely to represent a technical artifact of the sequencing pipeline. In an earlier analysis of roughly 560 of the donors, most TCR beta V segments were observed in productive rearrangements about 90% or about 30% of the time, broadly matching IMGT annotations. In vitro tests confirmed that a few of the cytomegalovirus-associated TCR beta chains recognize cytomegalovirus antigens. The presence/absence analyses assumed that sequencing depth was roughly uniform across donors, and that assumption may not be true. Specific HLA alleles were associated with 18,000 or so TCR beta sequences at a false discovery rate of 0.05 in a later analysis. The cohort was sequenced for TCR beta chains only, and without alpha or paired-chain data the features that could be detected were limited. While some public TCRs were present in many individuals, most TCR sequences turned up only very rarely across donors. Compared with the 666-donor mean, donors in an Asian-associated ancestry cluster had fewer N-insertions in productive TCRs, according to a later genetic analysis. The only immune exposure information available for the cohort was CMV serostatus. A later analysis found that HLA-associated TCR beta chains were more clonally expanded and had lower generation probabilities than equally common non-associated chains. A further reported finding was that TCR beta sequences accurately predicted the HLA-A and HLA-B alleles for most subjects in the first cohort. Because HLA typing was missing for some donors at each locus, association tests included only the typed subset. In a later analysis, TCR association rates were found to vary across HLA loci, with the most associated TCRs seen for DRB1 alleles and the fewest for HLA-C alleles. In a later genetic analysis, a missense DCLRE1C variant was associated with V-gene and J-gene trimming of TCR beta chains, and the association was replicated in an independent cohort. In both the original and validation cohorts, the classifier was reported to diagnose cytomegalovirus status with high specificity and sensitivity. The study listed over 150 TCR beta chains as associated with cytomegalovirus. Fewer than 20 rarely observed V segments, including chromosome 9 orphons, were excluded from the earlier analysis of approximately 500 of the donors because counts were too low. A later analysis found that most CMV-associated TCR beta chains appeared HLA-restricted, with HLA associations seemingly driven largely by CMV exposure. Several of the top co-occurrence clusters appeared to be linked to parvovirus B19, influenza, CMV and Epstein-Barr virus, according to a later analysis. Correlated functional status among segregating V segments might be attributable to linkage disequilibrium, but an unknown experimental factor could not be ruled out. The 87-base-pair reads could not distinguish some IMGT-functional V segments, including TRBV6-2 and TRBV6-3, so those segments were excluded. When HLA alleles, especially DR and DQ, strongly co-occurred, attributing TCR associations to individual alleles was difficult.

Library method: the immunoSEQ multiplex PCR assay. A mixture of 60 forward primers for TCR Vbeta segments and 13 reverse primers for TCR Jbeta segments was used in the multiplex PCR. Amplification of the CDR3 region of rearranged TCR beta genes was performed with a multiplex PCR assay on genomic DNA. Amplified TCR beta libraries were sequenced as 87-base-pair reads on the Illumina HiSeq System. In the authors' own workflow: A later analysis counted about 82 million unique TCR beta chains across the 550 to 700 repertoires, and 9 million to 14 million of these chains were shared by at least two donors. Raw reads were error-corrected and collapsed into unique sequences by a nearest-neighbor algorithm in which closely related sequences were merged to remove PCR and sequencing errors. CDR3 sequences were aligned to IMGT reference sequences to assign V, D and J gene segments. For a sequence to be retained, at least a six-nucleotide match to both a V gene segment and a J gene segment was required. A rearrangement was called productive if the CDR3 had no stop codons and remained in frame with V and J, and every other rearrangement was called non-productive. Following IMGT convention, CDR3 was defined as the stretch from the second conserved V-encoded cysteine to the conserved J-encoded phenylalanine. The earlier analysis of about 500 of the donors excluded sequences that lacked an unambiguous match to a single V gene segment. An earlier analysis of just under 600 of the donors called V segments functional above 56.7% productive rearrangements and segregating when the between-donor standard deviation exceeded 5%. A statistical classification framework was built to diagnose cytomegalovirus status from the catalog of TCR beta chain sequences. In a later analysis, TCR nucleotide sequences were compared against IMGT/GENE-DB human TR gene sequences so that V and J genes could be assigned. The TCRdist pipeline was used in a later analysis to assign CDR3 sequences and most-parsimonious VDJ recombination scenarios. A later analysis defined each TCR beta chain by its CDR3 amino acid sequence plus V-gene family, and excluded reads lacking a unique V-gene family. In a later analysis, some 600 highly shared, low-generation-probability nucleotide sequences were removed to address suspected cross-contamination and a sequencing artifact. A later analysis calculated a clonal expansion index for each public chain from normalized within-repertoire ranks of inferred template counts. In a later analysis, generation probabilities were computed using a VDJ recombination model fitted to out-of-frame rearrangements, and the results were checked against IGoR. In a later analysis, TCR-TCR, TCR-HLA and TCR-CMV co-occurrence was scored with hypergeometric tests, and a repertoire-size bias correction was applied to TCR pairs. To estimate false discovery rates, a later analysis permuted the HLA or CMV assignments 20 times. A later analysis grouped co-occurring TCRs with DBSCAN, adding TCRdist sequence similarity when clustering within HLA-allele-positive subsets. Repertoires with fewer than 30,000 or more than 120,000 public chains were left out of co-occurrence clustering, as were about 5 repertoires with anomalous nucleotide sharing. In TCRdb, the immuneACCESS table is reduced to in-frame sequences with V and J assigned. These tables do not hold every clone; where another copy was compared, an unresolved V gene accounts for under half, and the others remain unexplained. V and J calls and clone size are given by that table; D and trimming were obtained from the DNA. Across this sample there are roughly 180,000 clones, with 84% seen only once. The leading ten clones occupy around 1.2% of the sample.

This clonotype was obtained from a girl between 2 and 10 years old in good health and CMV-seropositive. Rearrangement joined TRBV5-1 to TRBJ1-1, and 9 junction bases match TRBD1. The sequenced sample was PBMCs. In nucleotide form, the sequence is TGCGCCAGCAGCACGGACCCCGGGACAGGGAGGGCTGAAGCTTTCTTT. The encoded protein is CASSTDPGTGRAEAFF.